Presented here are 30 T cell receptor beta chains from one specimen sequenced in a study of T cells in Graves' hyperthyroidism and ophthalmopathy. TCR beta CDR3 region amplification was performed from RNA transcripts. An initial round of RT-PCR targeting the TCR CDR3 relied on the HTBI primer set. From the multiplex PCR reads, TCRdb called clonotypes with MiXCR, one entry per CDR3 protein. The sample records 50,000 to 60,000 distinct CDR3 sequences, 49% being singletons. Sequencing input: blood. These receptors all stem from a woman in her thirties with Graves' ophthalmopathy.

The chain uses TRBV2 and TRBJ2-3, with 12 bases fitting TRBD2. Germline-derived CDR1 and CDR2 are SNHLY and FYNNEI. CDR3 size: 19 residues. V dropped 7 bases and J dropped 0; count of bases not matched to a gene: 14. The CDR3 region is CASTHPSGRAYTSTDTQYF. The CDR3 nucleotides read TGTGCCAGCACCCACCCTAGCGGGAGGGCGTATACTAGCACAGATACGCAGTATTTT.

This clonotype was counted ten times or more. The V gene is TRBV4-1, the J gene TRBJ2-5; D unclear. Germline lookup yields CDR1 MGHRA and CDR2 YSYEKL. This CDR3 has 13 residues. Trimming pared 1 base from V and 3 bases from J, leaving 6 bases between. Here the CDR3 DNA reads TGCGCCAGCAGCCAAGCCGACGAAGAGACCCAGTACTTC. Translation gives CASSQADEETQYF.

This clonotype was detected ten times or more. The V call is TRBV19, the J call TRBJ2-1, with D possibly called TRBD1 or TRBD2 (6 bases each). CDR1 and CDR2 from the germline V gene are LNHDA and SQIVND (reference sequence). The V gene lost 3 bases and the J gene lost 3 bases, with 18 bases spanning the gap. This CDR3 has 17 residues. The CDR3: CASSMRGAQIDYNEQFF. CDR3 DNA sequence: TGTGCCAGTAGTATGAGGGGGGCGCAAATCGACTACAATGAGCAGTTCTTC.

This clonotype was found many times. A read error may explain this, as a much larger clone is one base away. The chain has TRBV24-1 and TRBJ2-1; maybe TRBD1 (6 bases). The CDR3 loop spans 14 amino acids. Germline lookup yields CDR1 KGHDR and CDR2 SFDVKD. The CDR3 nucleotides are TGTGCCACCAGTGGAGAGGGGGTCTACAATGGGCAGTTCTTC. Translated, it gives CATSGEGVYNGQFF.

This clonotype was recorded at least ten times. The gene calls are TRBV4-1 and TRBJ1-6; D is perhaps TRBD1 (5 bases). Germline CDR1 MGHRA, CDR2 YSYEKL. The CDR3 extends over 15 amino acids. The V end lost 0 bases, the J end lost 4 bases, and 7 bases lay between the germline ends. The CDR3 nucleotides read TGCGCCAGCAGCCAAGAACAGGTGTATAATTCACCCCTCCACTTT. Residues: CASSQEQVYNSPLHF.

By share, this clonotype ranks as medium-sized. This sequence joins TRBV10-2 and TRBJ1-6; maybe TRBD1 (5 bases). The CDR3 has 13 amino acids. V was pared by 4 bases and J by 7 bases, with 8 bases between. Per germline, CDR1 WSHSY and CDR2 SAAADI. In DNA form, the CDR3 reads TGCGCCAGCAGTGGGGACGGAAATTCACCCCTCCACTTT. Translation gives CASSGDGNSPLHF.

This clonotype occurred many times. The CDR3 DNA follows: TGTGCCAGCAGCGTAAGTGGGGCAGTTAATGAAAAACTGTTTTTT. Its translation is CASSVSGAVNEKLFF. This chain joins TRBV9 and TRBJ1-4; weak D call: TRBD1 (5 bases). The CDR3 covers 15 residues. Germline lookup yields CDR1 SGDLS and CDR2 YYNGEE. Trimming took off 1 base at V and 4 bases at J, with 11 bases between the two ends. Full variable domain (rest looked up from reference TRBV9 and TRBJ1-4): DSGVTQTPKHLITATGQRVTLRCSPRSGDLSVYWYQQSLDQGLQFLIQYYNGEERAKGNILERFSAQQFPDLHSELNLSSLELGDSALYFCASSVSGAVNEKLFFGSGTQLSVL.

Points on this clonotype: The conserved closing phenylalanine or tryptophan is absent in this CDR3, likely reflecting a read error. No DNA is shown, since the ends of the CDR3 on it are uncertain; the CDR3 is the one TCRdb lists. The chain couples TRBV5-6 to TRBJ2-3; whether TRBD1, the table's D call, matches the DNA was not checked. The CDR3 spans 13 amino acids, including both terminal residues. CDR1 and CDR2 from the germline V gene are SGHDT and YYEEEE. The CDR3 sequence is CASTGGADAHGEY.

In its sample, this clonotype was seen many times. V gene TRBV5-8 combines with J gene TRBJ1-2, with TRBD1 matching over 8 bases. The ends lost 4 bases at V and 4 bases at J; junction bases unmatched: 9. Looked up from germline, CDR1 is SGHTS and CDR2 is YDEGEE. This CDR3 comprises 15 residues. CDR3 sequence (DNA): TGTGCCAGCAGCGTCCCCGACAGGGGAGGCTATGGCTACACCTTC. It translates to CASSVPDRGGYGYTF. Full variable domain (remainder filled in from reference TRBV5-8 and TRBJ1-2): EAGVTQSPTHLIKTRGQQATLRCSPISGHTSVYWYQQALGLGLQFLLWYDEGEERNRGNFPPRFSGRQFPNYSSELNVNALELEDSALYLCASSVPDRGGYGYTFGSGTRLTVV.

Written as DNA, the CDR3 is TGTGCCAGCAGCGCCGGACCCAAGTTAAAGCAGTACTTC. Translating gives CASSAGPKLKQYF. This sequence joins TRBV11-2 and TRBJ2-7; D not certain. Trimming pared 5 bases from V and 8 bases from J, leaving 16 bases between. Germline V gives CDR1 SGHAT, CDR2 FQNNGV. The CDR3 spans 13 residues. Together with reference TRBV11-2 and TRBJ2-7, the CDR3 gives the full variable domain: EAGVAQSPRYKIIEKRQSVAFWCNPISGHATLYWYQQILGQGPKLLIQFQNNGVVDDSQLPKDRFSAERLKGVDSTLKIQPAKLEDSAVYLCASSAGPKLKQYFGPGTRLTVT.

The rearrangement joins TRBV7-9 to TRBJ2-1, with 10 bases matching TRBD2. Germline assignment: CDR1 SEHNR and CDR2 FQNEAQ (reference sequence). After removal of 1 base from V and 13 bases from J, the junction contained 7 bases not matched to a gene. The CDR3 contains 14 residues. The CDR3 loop reads CASSLVAGGGGQFF. The DNA for the CDR3 is TGTGCCAGCAGCTTAGTAGCGGGAGGCGGGGGTCAGTTCTTC.

The V gene is TRBV7-6, the J gene TRBJ1-4; 8 nucleotides align to TRBD1. Germline CDR1 reads SGHVS; CDR2 reads FNYEAQ. The V segment lost 5 bases and the J segment 3 bases; nucleotides outside the gene matches: 8. This CDR3 has 16 amino acids. CDR3 sequence: CASSPGQGRANEKLFF. CDR3 bases: TGTGCCAGCAGCCCTGGACAGGGTCGGGCTAATGAAAAACTGTTTTTT.

The rearrangement uses TRBV12-3 or TRBV12-4 and TRBJ2-4; 7 bases are a match to TRBD1. This CDR3 has 14 residues. Unmatched junction bases numbered 11, after V lost 7 bases and J lost 8 bases. CDR3 in DNA: TGTGCCAGCAATAACAGGGGTCGGGTTGACATTCAGTACTTC. It codes for CASNNRGRVDIQYF.

The rearrangement links TRBV24-1 to TRBJ2-7, with 13 bases aligning to TRBD2. Trimming cost V 1 base and J 6 bases; bases outside gene matches: 8. Germline V lookup: CDR1 KGHDR, CDR2 SFDVKD. This CDR3 is 17 amino acids long. CDR3 residues: CATSDFRTSGSGGEQYF. The DNA for the CDR3 is TGTGCCACCAGTGATTTTCGGACTAGCGGGAGTGGAGGCGAGCAGTACTTC.

This clonotype occurred many times. The V call is TRBV20-1, the J call TRBJ1-1, with TRBD1 matching over 7 bases. The CDR3 has 13 residues. The germline CDR1 and CDR2 sequences are DFQATT and SNEGSKA (reference sequence). J gave up 4 bases and V 6 bases, and 8 bases lay outside the gene matches. This CDR3 reads CSATGDSATEAFF. CDR3 nucleotides: TGCAGTGCAACAGGGGATTCTGCCACTGAAGCTTTCTTT.

A note on this clonotype: An end of the junction does not agree with germline; a read error may underlie this. The V and J genes are TRBV5-1 and TRBJ2-2, with 7 bases fitting TRBD2. The CDR3 extends over 15 amino acids. CDR1 and CDR2 (germline): SGHRS, YFSETQ. The DNA for the CDR3 is TGCGCCAGCAGCTTGACGTTGGGGGGGACCGGGGAGCTGTCTTTT. It is translated as CASSLTLGGTGELSF.

As for this clonotype: A junction end diverges from the germline sequence, so it may reflect a read error. The rearrangement uses TRBV7-9 and TRBJ2-7; D is unresolved. Germline V lookup: CDR1 SEHNR, CDR2 FQNEAQ (reference sequence). CDR3 length equals 14 residues. The DNA of the CDR3 is TGTGCCAGCAGCTCCGACACCGGATCCTACAAGCAGTACTTC. This sequence encodes CASSSDTGSYKQYF.

This clonotype appeared a few times. The rearrangement links TRBV6-1 to TRBJ2-2; tentatively, D is TRBD1 (6 bases). V was cut by 6 bases and J by 1 base, with 24 bases left in between. The V gene's germline CDR1 is MNHNS and CDR2 SASEGT. The CDR3 has 19 residues. CDR3 in DNA: TGTGCCAGCAGCCATAGCCTCAGGGGTGTAAGTCTGAACACCGGGGAGCTGTTTTTT. Its protein product is CASSHSLRGVSLNTGELFF.

The chain is built from TRBV20-1 and TRBJ1-2; D gene unclear. This CDR3 spans 12 amino acids. Trimming pared 3 bases from V and 5 bases from J, leaving 10 bases between. Germline V gene sequence: CDR1 DFQATT, CDR2 SNEGSKA (reference sequence). CDR3 residues: CSARALSYGYTF. The CDR3 DNA follows: TGCAGTGCTAGGGCCCTTAGTTATGGCTACACCTTC.

This clonotype was detected once. The chain carries TRBV5-1 and TRBJ2-7; TRBD2 aligns across 10 bases. This CDR3 comprises 15 residues. Germline V lookup: CDR1 SGHRS, CDR2 YFSETQ. J lost 3 bases, V lost 5 bases, and 8 bases had no gene match. CDR3 region: CASRPSGGRNYEQYF. For the CDR3, the DNA is TGCGCCAGCAGGCCTAGCGGGGGCCGTAACTACGAGCAGTACTTC.

V and J are TRBV29-1 and TRBJ2-2; TRBD2 matches 12 bases. The germline V gene encodes CDR1 SQVTM and CDR2 ANQGSEA. Unmatched junction bases numbered 7, after V lost 6 bases and J lost 5 bases. The CDR3 totals 15 residues. The CDR3 sequence is CSVATSGSYTGELFF. The DNA for the CDR3 is TGCAGCGTAGCGACTAGCGGGAGTTATACCGGGGAGCTGTTTTTT.

Turning to this clonotype: This could be a read error, since a much larger clone is one nucleotide away. Since the CDR3 does not end with the conserved phenylalanine or tryptophan, this likely comes from a read error. V and J are TRBV7-3 and TRBJ1-4, with D perhaps matching TRBD1 (5 bases). The length of the CDR3 is 15 residues. CDR1 SGHTA and CDR2 FQGTGA come from the germline V gene. The CDR3 sequence: CASSPRGTTNEKLFS. DNA for the CDR3: TGCGCCAGCAGCCCCCGGGGGACTACTAATGAAAAACTGTTTTCT.

The V gene is TRBV9, the J gene TRBJ2-1, with TRBD2 matching over 13 bases. V lost 9 bases, J lost 11 bases, and 17 bases stayed unmatched. This CDR3 is built from 16 residues. CDR1 and CDR2 (germline): SGDLS, YYNGEE. Here the CDR3 reads CATSASSGTSGVQQFF. The CDR3 DNA reads as TGTGCCACCAGTGCCTCATCCGGGACTAGCGGGGTTCAGCAGTTCTTC.

The J gene is TRBJ2-1, the V gene TRBV7-2; D remains unclear. V shed 5 bases and J shed 4 bases, with 21 bases lying between them. The V gene's germline CDR1 is SGHTA and CDR2 FQGNSA. The CDR3 runs to 17 residues. CDR3 residues: CASSPGPRSWVYNEQFF. The DNA of the CDR3 is TGTGCCAGCAGCCCCGGTCCGCGCTCCTGGGTGTACAATGAGCAGTTCTTC.

This clonotype was seen at least ten times. The chain joins TRBV20-1 to TRBJ2-1; D is uncertain. This CDR3 is 13 amino acids long. Germline CDR1 reads DFQATT; CDR2 reads SNEGSKA (reference sequence). The V end lost 6 bases, the J end lost 5 bases, and 14 bases lay between the germline ends. CDR3 protein: CSATDERNNEQFF. The CDR3 DNA follows: TGCAGTGCCACGGATGAGCGCAACAATGAGCAGTTCTTC.

To note about this clonotype: Since the CDR3 does not end with the conserved phenylalanine or tryptophan, this likely comes from a read error. The gene calls are TRBV5-6 and TRBJ1-1, with TRBD1 as a possible D gene (5 bases). CDR3 length: 14 amino acids. From germline, CDR1 is SGHDT and CDR2 YYEEEE. V lost 4 bases and J lost 5, with 15 bases in between. The CDR3: CASSLRDAGTEAFC. Written as DNA, the CDR3 is TGTGCCAGCAGCCTCCGGGACGCGGGGACTGAAGCTTTCTGT.

This clonotype was seen at least ten times. The chain carries TRBV4-1 and TRBJ1-1, with a tentative D call TRBD1 (5 bases). V was cut by 0 bases and J by 4 bases, with 12 bases left in between. Germline lookup yields CDR1 MGHRA and CDR2 YSYEKL. CDR3 length: 15 residues. The CDR3 loop reads CASSQDLTGSTEAFF. Here the CDR3 DNA reads TGCGCCAGCAGCCAAGATCTTACAGGCAGCACTGAAGCTTTCTTT.

This chain joins TRBV2 and TRBJ1-4; weak D call: TRBD1 (5 bases). This CDR3 spans 17 amino acids. Trimming left V 4 bases short and J 5 bases short, with 20 bases between. Germline lookup yields CDR1 SNHLY and CDR2 FYNNEI. The CDR3 DNA reads TGTGCCAGCAGTGCAGCCATTGGAGGGGTAGACAATGAAAAACTGTTTTTT. As protein: CASSAAIGGVDNEKLFF.

Comment on this clonotype: The conserved phenylalanine or tryptophan normally closing the CDR3 is absent here, so this likely arose from a read error. V usage is TRBV5-1 and J usage is TRBJ2-5; possibly TRBD1 or TRBD2 for D (5 bases each). The ends were cut back, 0 bases at V and 7 bases at J, with 13 bases in the middle. The CDR3 has 14 amino acids. The germline V gene has CDR1 SGHRS and CDR2 YFSETQ. CDR3 loop: CASSLGGTEGTQYC. The DNA of the CDR3 is TGCGCCAGCAGCTTGGGGGGGACGGAAGGGACCCAGTACTGC.

This clonotype has ten or more counts. One end of the junction fails to match germline, which may point to a read error. The V gene is TRBV7-7, the J gene TRBJ2-3; D is unresolved. Per germline, CDR1 SSHAT and CDR2 FNYEAQ (reference sequence). The CDR3 runs 14 residues. The CDR3 is CASSLTRSYNEQYF. CDR3 in DNA: TGTGCTAGCAGCTTAACGAGGTCCTACAATGAGCAGTATTTT.